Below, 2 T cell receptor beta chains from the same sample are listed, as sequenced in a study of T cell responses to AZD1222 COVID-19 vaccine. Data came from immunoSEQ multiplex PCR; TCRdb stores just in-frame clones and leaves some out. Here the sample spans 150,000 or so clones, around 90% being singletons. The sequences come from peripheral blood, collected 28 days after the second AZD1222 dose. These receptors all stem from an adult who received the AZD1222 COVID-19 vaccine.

CDR3 amino acids: CASKRDNEQFF. The CDR3 DNA is TGTGCCAGCAAGCGGGACAATGAGCAGTTCTTC. The V and J genes are TRBV2 and TRBJ2-1; D is perhaps TRBD2 (6 bases). The CDR3 is made up of 11 amino acids. Trimming cost V 7 bases and J 5 bases, with 6 bases left between them. CDR1 and CDR2 (germline): SNHLY, FYNNEI.

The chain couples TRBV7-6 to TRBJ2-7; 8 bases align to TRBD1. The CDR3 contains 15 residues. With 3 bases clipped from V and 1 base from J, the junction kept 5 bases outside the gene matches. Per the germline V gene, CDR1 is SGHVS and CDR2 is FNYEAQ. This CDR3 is CASSFGTGLSYEQYF. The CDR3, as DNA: TGTGCCAGCAGCTTCGGGACAGGACTATCCTACGAGCAGTACTTC.